The sequence of this TCR beta chain was determined in a study of monozygotic twins with inflammatory bowel disease. Collection of an approximately 2.3 ml blood sample took place per donor. The length of the CDR3 is 13 residues. The germline V gene has CDR1 ENHRY and CDR2 SYGVKD. Of note for this clonotype: Its specificity is unknown.

TCRdb reprocessed the 5' RACE reads, keeping one entry per CDR3 protein, no DNA. The repertoire shows around 140,000 distinct CDR3 sequences; the top ten hold approximately 2.5%. Regarding the study as a whole: Differing T cell subtypes remained indistinguishable.

This clonotype originated in a human donor with ulcerative colitis or Crohn's disease, or a healthy co-twin of an affected twin (not recorded which). The rearrangement joins TRBV10-3 to TRBJ2-5. Sequenced input: blood. This chain's CDR3 is CAISENSPGTQYF.